These 24 T cell receptor beta chains originate from one sample sequenced in a study of T-cell memory formation after mild COVID-19. TCRdb itself ran the 5' RACE reads through MiXCR, one entry per CDR3 protein. The sample consists of about 400,000 distinct CDR3 sequences, 20% to 30% of them appearing once. The specimen sequenced was PBMCs or a T cell subset sorted from them (not recorded which). These receptors came from an adult woman who had mild COVID-19 (a few samples of this study predate the infection). Cell type and time point are not known.

This clonotype came up many times. The genes are TRBV15 and TRBJ2-7; 8 positions agree with TRBD2. Germline V gene sequence: CDR1 LNHNV, CDR2 YYDKDF (reference sequence). The CDR3 spans 15 residues. The junction had 6 bases not matched to a gene; V was cut back by 5 bases and J by 0 bases. CDR3 sequence reads: CATSGPGTSSYEQYF. The CDR3 DNA sequence: TGTGCCACCAGCGGCCCCGGGACTAGCTCCTACGAGCAGTACTTC.

This clonotype was observed a few times. The gene calls are TRBV12-3 or TRBV12-4 and TRBJ1-1, with 9 bases that match TRBD1. The length of the CDR3 is 14 residues. V lost 5 bases and J lost 5; bases outside the gene matches: 6. The DNA of the CDR3 is TGTGCCAGCAGTCTACAGGGGGCGCCGACTGAAGCTTTCTTT. Its protein product is CASSLQGAPTEAFF.

This clonotype showed up just a few times. This sequence joins TRBV3-1 and TRBJ1-1; 9 bases agree with TRBD1. V lost 7 bases, J lost 0 bases, and 3 bases stayed unmatched. In germline, CDR1 is LGHDT, CDR2 YNNKEL (reference sequence). The length of the CDR3 is 14 residues. The CDR3 coding sequence is TGTGCCAGCACCCGGGACAGGGTGAACACTGAAGCTTTCTTT. Protein product: CASTRDRVNTEAFF.

This clonotype was counted only a few times. The rearrangement uses TRBV15 and TRBJ2-1, with D tentatively TRBD2 (6 bases). With 6 bases removed from V and 8 bases from J, the gap between germline ends came to 14 bases. This CDR3 region has 13 residues. Germline CDR1 is LNHNV and CDR2 is YYDKDF (reference sequence). The chain's CDR3 is CATSVAASDEQFF. For the CDR3, the DNA is TGTGCCACCAGTGTTGCAGCTAGCGATGAGCAGTTCTTC.

This sequence joins TRBV3-1 and TRBJ2-1; D unresolved. The CDR3 runs 16 residues. Per the germline V gene, CDR1 is LGHDT and CDR2 is YNNKEL (reference sequence). V lost 4 bases to trimming and J lost 4 bases, with 17 bases between them. The CDR3 reads CASSPPLQETYNEQFF. Here the CDR3 DNA reads TGTGCCAGCAGCCCCCCCCTTCAGGAAACATACAATGAGCAGTTCTTC.

V usage is TRBV9 and J usage is TRBJ2-3; possible D gene TRBD2, 5 bases. This CDR3 contains 18 residues. Germline V gene sequence: CDR1 SGDLS, CDR2 YYNGEE. Between the trimmed V and J ends, which lost 0 bases and 0 bases, there was a span of 17 bases. The CDR3 nucleotides read TGTGCCAGCAGCGTAGCTCTTGGGGTAGGGAGCAGCACAGATACGCAGTATTTT. This encodes CASSVALGVGSSTDTQYF.

This clonotype was seen many times. The chain joins TRBV29-1 to TRBJ2-5; D possibly corresponds to TRBD2 (5 bases). The CDR3 runs 13 residues. Germline V CDR1 and CDR2: SQVTM, ANQGSEA. V lost 5 bases and J 5 bases, leaving 15 bases between the germline ends. This CDR3 reads CSVIRTGGETQYF. DNA for the CDR3: TGCAGCGTTATCCGGACCGGCGGGGAGACCCAGTACTTC.

This clonotype was counted only a few times. The chain couples TRBV7-6 to TRBJ2-2, with a tentative D call TRBD2 (6 bases). The germline gives CDR1 SGHVS, CDR2 FNYEAQ. Trimming cost V 5 bases and J 0 bases, with 19 bases left between them. The CDR3 contains 18 residues. The CDR3 reads CASSPEPRGTSNTGELFF. DNA of the CDR3: TGTGCCAGCAGCCCCGAGCCGCGGGGCACATCGAACACCGGGGAGCTGTTTTTT.

V gene TRBV18 combines with J gene TRBJ1-1, with 7 bases lining up with TRBD1. Per germline, CDR1 KGHSH and CDR2 LQKENI. V lost 6 bases to trimming and J lost 7 bases; unmatched junction nucleotides: 8. The CDR3 contains 13 residues. The CDR3 DNA follows: TGTGCCAGCTCGCCTAGACAGGGTGATGAAGCTTTCTTT. The encoded protein is CASSPRQGDEAFF.

The chain couples TRBV14 to TRBJ2-3; D remains ambiguous. The germline CDR1 and CDR2 sequences are SGHDN and FVKESK. There are 13 residues in the CDR3. Trimming cost V 0 bases and J 5 bases, with 6 bases left between them. Here the CDR3 DNA reads TGTGCCAGCAGCCAAGATACGCGAGATACGCAGTATTTT. Its translation: CASSQDTRDTQYF.

The V and J genes are TRBV4-3 and TRBJ2-7; perhaps TRBD2 as D (6 bases). The CDR3 totals 15 residues. Germline V lookup: CDR1 LGHNA, CDR2 YSLEER. V lost 1 base to trimming and J lost 2 bases, with 12 bases between them. The CDR3 is CASSQGRGSAYEQYF. The CDR3 nucleotides read TGCGCCAGCAGCCAAGGTCGGGGGTCGGCCTACGAGCAGTACTTC.

This clonotype was recorded once. The germline gene is not matched at one end of the junction; a read error may be the cause. DNA of the CDR3: TGCGCCAGCAGCCAACCGACGCGGGGAACCAAAAATATTCAGTACTTC. This encodes CASSQPTRGTKNIQYF. V usage is TRBV4-1 and J usage is TRBJ2-4; tentative D call: TRBD2 (6 bases). Germline CDR1 is MGHRA and CDR2 is YSYEKL. This CDR3 spans 16 amino acids.

A few counts support this clonotype. This chain links TRBV4-2 with TRBJ2-6; D is perhaps TRBD1 or TRBD2 (5 bases each). This CDR3 region has 16 residues. The germline CDR1 and CDR2 sequences are LGHNA and YNFKEQ. V was cut by 3 bases and J by 0 bases, with 9 bases left in between. The CDR3 loop is CASSHWDGSGANVLTF. DNA for the CDR3: TGTGCCAGCAGCCACTGGGACGGCTCTGGGGCCAACGTCCTGACTTTC.

In this sample, this clonotype turned up a few times. The chain joins TRBV25-1 to TRBJ1-6; 10 bases line up with TRBD1. Germline CDR1 is MGHDK and CDR2 is SYGVNS. Trimming removed 4 bases from V and 9 bases from J; junction bases left unmatched: 3. This CDR3 spans 14 amino acids. DNA for the CDR3: TGTGCCAGCAGTGCCCGGGACAGGGGTTCACCCCTCCACTTT. Amino acid sequence: CASSARDRGSPLHF.

This clonotype was counted a few times. V and J are TRBV29-1 and TRBJ2-5; D unresolved. V was pared by 0 bases and J by 7 bases, with 12 bases between. CDR1 is SQVTM and CDR2 is ANQGSEA in the germline V gene. The CDR3 contains 13 residues. CDR3 sequence (DNA): TGCAGCGTTGAAGATCTTGGCAAGACGACCCAGTACTTC. Its translation is CSVEDLGKTTQYF.

The V call is TRBV7-3, the J call TRBJ2-2; no reliable D call. Trimming pared 6 bases from V and 7 bases from J, leaving 15 bases between. Germline V gene lookup returns CDR1 SGHTA and CDR2 FQGTGA. This CDR3 region has 14 residues. The CDR3 sequence is CASRPTPESGELFF. CDR3 sequence (DNA): TGTGCCAGCAGACCTACCCCAGAGAGCGGGGAGCTGTTTTTT. Based on the CDR3 plus reference TRBV7-3 and TRBJ2-2, the full variable domain is GAGVSQTPSNKVTEKGKYVELRCDPISGHTALYWYRQSLGQGPEFLIYFQGTGAADDSGLPNDRFFAVRPEGSVSTLKIQRTERGDSAVYLCASRPTPESGELFFGEGSRLTVL.

A few counts support this clonotype. The chain carries TRBV6-5 and TRBJ1-1; D call uncertain. Between the trimmed V and J ends, which lost 2 bases and 6 bases, there was a span of 7 bases. This CDR3 has 12 residues. Germline V CDR1 and CDR2: MNHEY, SVGAGI. This chain's CDR3 is CASSYGLSEAFF. The CDR3, as DNA: TGTGCCAGCAGTTACGGACTCTCTGAAGCTTTCTTT.

V and J are TRBV14 and TRBJ2-3; possibly TRBD1 for D (5 bases). This CDR3 has 18 amino acids. V shed 3 bases and J shed 0 bases, with 19 bases lying between them. CDR1 SGHDN and CDR2 FVKESK come from the germline V gene. The DNA of the CDR3 is TGTGCCAGCAGCCATGGTACTATAGCAGGGTCTAGCACAGATACGCAGTATTTT. It is translated as CASSHGTIAGSSTDTQYF.

V usage is TRBV7-8 and J usage is TRBJ1-1, with a possible D match to TRBD1 (5 bases). Germline V CDR1 and CDR2: SGHVS, FQNEAQ. Trimming left V 1 base short and J 5 bases short, with 11 bases between. The CDR3 extends over 14 amino acids. The CDR3 sequence is CASSLDPGRTEAFF. The DNA of the CDR3 is TGTGCCAGCAGCTTAGACCCGGGGCGGACTGAAGCTTTCTTT.

The CDR3 DNA reads as TGTGCCAGCAGACCGGCTAGTGGCGCCTACGAGCAGTACTTC. Residues: CASRPASGAYEQYF. The chain has TRBV7-2 and TRBJ2-7; D ambiguous. CDR3 length: 14 residues. Germline V gene lookup returns CDR1 SGHTA and CDR2 FQGNSA. V lost 6 bases, J lost 2 bases, and 14 bases lay in between.

The chain recombines TRBV5-5 with TRBJ2-3; D may be TRBD1 (6 bases). Germline CDR1 SGHKS, CDR2 YYEKEE (reference sequence). V lost 2 bases and J lost 4, with 11 bases in between. The CDR3 is made up of 14 amino acids. The CDR3 region has the DNA TGTGCCAGCAGCTTACAGACAGGCCCAGATACGCAGTATTTT. It is translated as CASSLQTGPDTQYF.

This clonotype was seen a handful of times. The rearrangement links TRBV7-2 to TRBJ2-3; 14 positions agree with TRBD2. Germline-derived CDR1 and CDR2 are SGHTA and FQGNSA. CDR3 length equals 16 residues. The junction had 7 bases not matched to a gene; V was cut back by 2 bases and J by 9 bases. CDR3 residues: CASSLSGTSGSKTQYF. The CDR3 DNA is TGTGCCAGCAGCTTATCCGGGACTAGCGGGAGTAAGACGCAGTATTTT.

This clonotype was counted at least ten times. This chain links TRBV5-1 with TRBJ2-2; 7 nucleotides match TRBD2. The J segment lost 3 bases and the V segment lost 3 bases, leaving 2 bases of the junction unmatched. The CDR3 contains 14 residues. Germline V gene data show CDR1 as SGHRS and CDR2 as YFSETQ. Written as DNA, the CDR3 is TGCGCCAGCAGCTCCCGGGGGGACACCGGGGAGCTGTTTTTT. As protein: CASSSRGDTGELFF.

The rearrangement links TRBV5-1 to TRBJ2-3, with a weak D call TRBD1 (6 bases). V lost 4 bases, J lost 3 bases, and 18 bases lay in between. Germline V gene data show CDR1 as SGHRS and CDR2 as YFSETQ. The length of the CDR3 is 16 residues. CDR3 DNA: TGCGCCAGCAGCAACAAGGGGGAGAGGTCGACAGATACGCAGTATTTT. It codes for CASSNKGERSTDTQYF.